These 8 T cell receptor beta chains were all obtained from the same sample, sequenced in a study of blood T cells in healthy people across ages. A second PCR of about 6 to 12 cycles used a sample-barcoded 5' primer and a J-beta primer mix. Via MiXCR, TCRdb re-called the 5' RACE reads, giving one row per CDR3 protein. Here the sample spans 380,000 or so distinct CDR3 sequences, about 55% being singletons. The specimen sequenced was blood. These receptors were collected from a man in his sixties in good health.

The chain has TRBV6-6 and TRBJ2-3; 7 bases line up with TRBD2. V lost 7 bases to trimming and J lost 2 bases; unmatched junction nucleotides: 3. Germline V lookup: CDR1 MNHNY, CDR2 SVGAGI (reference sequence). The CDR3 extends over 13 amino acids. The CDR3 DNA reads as TGTGCCAGCATGGCGGGAGACACAGATACGCAGTATTTT. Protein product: CASMAGDTDTQYF.

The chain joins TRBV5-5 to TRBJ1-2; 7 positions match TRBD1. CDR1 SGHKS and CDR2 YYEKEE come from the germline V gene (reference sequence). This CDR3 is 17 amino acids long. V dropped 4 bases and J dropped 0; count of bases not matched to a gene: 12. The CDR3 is CASSRNLDRTANYGYTF. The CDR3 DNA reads TGTGCCAGCAGCCGAAATTTGGACAGGACCGCTAACTATGGCTACACCTTC.

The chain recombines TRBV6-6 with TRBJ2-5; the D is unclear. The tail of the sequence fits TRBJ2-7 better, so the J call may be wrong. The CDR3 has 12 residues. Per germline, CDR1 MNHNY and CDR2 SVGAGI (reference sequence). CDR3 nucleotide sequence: TGTGCCAGCAGTTCTACGGCCCACGAGCAGTACTTC. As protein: CASSSTAHEQYF.

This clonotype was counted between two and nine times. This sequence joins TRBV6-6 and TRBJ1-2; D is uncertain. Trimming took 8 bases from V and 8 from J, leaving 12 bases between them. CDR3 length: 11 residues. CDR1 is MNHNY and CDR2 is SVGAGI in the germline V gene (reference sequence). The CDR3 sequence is CASVAGKGYTF. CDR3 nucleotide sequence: TGTGCCAGCGTAGCGGGGAAGGGCTACACCTTC.

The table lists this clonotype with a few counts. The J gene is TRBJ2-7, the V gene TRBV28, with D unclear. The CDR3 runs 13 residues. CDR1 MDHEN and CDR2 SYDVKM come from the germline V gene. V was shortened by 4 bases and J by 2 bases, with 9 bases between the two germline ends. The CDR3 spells CASSSLQTYEQYF. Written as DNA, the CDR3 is TGTGCCAGCAGTTCCCTCCAGACCTACGAGCAGTACTTC.

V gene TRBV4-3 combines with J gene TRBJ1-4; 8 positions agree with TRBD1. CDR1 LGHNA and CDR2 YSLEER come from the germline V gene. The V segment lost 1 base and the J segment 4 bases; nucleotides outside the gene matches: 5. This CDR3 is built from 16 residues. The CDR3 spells CASSQGDRPYNEKLFF. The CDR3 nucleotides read TGCGCCAGCAGCCAAGGGGACAGGCCGTATAATGAAAAACTGTTTTTT.

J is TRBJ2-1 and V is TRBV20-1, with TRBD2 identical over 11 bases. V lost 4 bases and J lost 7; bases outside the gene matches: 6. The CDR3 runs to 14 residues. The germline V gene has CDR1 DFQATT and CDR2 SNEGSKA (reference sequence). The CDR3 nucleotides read TGCAGTGCTACTACTAGCGGGGGCGGGAATGAGCAGTTCTTC. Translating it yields CSATTSGGGNEQFF.

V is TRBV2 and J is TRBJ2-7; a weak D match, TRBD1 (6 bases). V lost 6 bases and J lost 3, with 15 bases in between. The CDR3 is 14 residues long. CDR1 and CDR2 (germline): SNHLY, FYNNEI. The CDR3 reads CASRDRDNSYEQYF. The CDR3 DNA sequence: TGTGCCAGCAGAGATCGGGACAACAGCTACGAGCAGTACTTC. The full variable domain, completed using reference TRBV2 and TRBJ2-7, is EPEVTQTPSHQVTQMGQEVILRCVPISNHLYFYWYRQILGQKVEFLVSFYNNEISEKSEIFDDQFSVERPDGSNFTLKIRSTKLEDSAMYFCASRDRDNSYEQYFGPGTRLTVT.